The 15 T cell receptor beta chains presented below share a single source sample, sequenced in a study of cytomegalovirus exposure and HLA in healthy donors. PCR primers comprised 60 Vbeta and 13 Jbeta primers. Clones were read by immunoSEQ multiplex PCR, and TCRdb kept only the in-frame ones, dropping some. The sample holds approximately 150,000 clones, roughly 76% seen once. Sample: PBMCs. The receptors shown here come from a human donor in good health.

CDR3 coding DNA: TGTGCCAGCAAAGGAACCGGGACAGGAGCTTACGAGCAGTACTTC. It encodes CASKGTGTGAYEQYF. The chain couples TRBV6-1 to TRBJ2-7; 8 bases align to TRBD1. J lost 4 bases, V lost 7 bases, and 12 bases had no gene match. Germline V gives CDR1 MNHNS, CDR2 SASEGT. CDR3 length equals 15 residues.

V is TRBV6-1 and J is TRBJ2-5; 8 bases agree with TRBD1. CDR3 length: 15 amino acids. The germline V gene encodes CDR1 MNHNS and CDR2 SASEGT. Unmatched junction bases numbered 10, after V lost 5 bases and J lost 5 bases. For the CDR3, the DNA is TGTGCCAGCAGTTCCTGGACAGGGAAGGGGGAGACCCAGTACTTC. This gives the protein CASSSWTGKGETQYF.

This chain joins TRBV5-1 and TRBJ1-2; 9 nucleotides align to TRBD1. The CDR3 sequence is 13 residues long. V dropped 4 bases and J dropped 6; count of bases not matched to a gene: 4. The germline CDR1 and CDR2 sequences are SGHRS and YFSETQ. The CDR3 DNA sequence: TGCGCCAGCAGCCCTCGGACAGGGGATGGCTACACCTTC. It encodes CASSPRTGDGYTF.

V and J are TRBV9 and TRBJ1-2; maybe TRBD1 (5 bases). The CDR3 is 14 residues long. The V end lost 0 bases, the J end lost 4 bases, and 10 bases lay between the germline ends. CDR1 and CDR2 from the germline V gene are SGDLS and YYNGEE. CDR3 amino acids: CASSVGGDPYGYTF. In DNA form, the CDR3 reads TGTGCCAGCAGCGTAGGGGGGGATCCCTATGGCTACACCTTC.

This clone has a handful of counts. Other DNA sequences in the sample encode the same CDR3. The chain has TRBV7-9 and TRBJ1-5; 7 bases map to TRBD1. This CDR3 has 14 residues. The germline V gene encodes CDR1 SEHNR and CDR2 FQNEAQ (reference sequence). Trimming took 4 bases from V and 2 from J; bases not matched to a gene: 2. In nucleotides, the CDR3 is TGTGCCAGCAGCTCAACAGGGGGCAATCAGCCCCAGCATTTT. This sequence encodes CASSSTGGNQPQHF. Variable domain in full (rest from reference TRBV7-9 and TRBJ1-5): DTGVSQNPRHKITKRGQNVTFRCDPISEHNRLYWYRQTLGQGPEFLTYFQNEAQLEKSRLLSDRFSAERPKGSFSTLEIQRTEQGDSAMYLCASSSTGGNQPQHFGDGTRLSIL.

The rearrangement joins TRBV5-1 to TRBJ2-5, with 8 nucleotides matching TRBD1. The V and J ends lost 7 bases and 5 bases, in that order; junction bases with no gene match: 7. Germline lookup yields CDR1 SGHRS and CDR2 YFSETQ. This CDR3 is 13 amino acids long. CDR3: CASGRTGLETQYF. The CDR3 DNA reads as TGCGCCAGCGGGCGGACAGGGCTGGAGACCCAGTACTTC.

V gene TRBV4-3 combines with J gene TRBJ2-4; 8 bases are a match to TRBD2. Germline CDR1 and CDR2: LGHNA and YSLEER. The CDR3 has 20 amino acids. V was clipped by 0 bases and J by 2 bases; unmatched bases: 15. The CDR3 DNA follows: TGCGCCAGCAGCCAAGATCGAGAGTTACGGGGGGGCCGGACCAAAAACATTCAGTACTTC. Protein: CASSQDRELRGGRTKNIQYF.

The rearrangement uses TRBV6-1 and TRBJ2-1; 8 nucleotides match TRBD2. CDR1 is MNHNS and CDR2 is SASEGT in the germline V gene. V was clipped by 1 base and J by 1 base; unmatched bases: 3. The CDR3 length is 16 residues. This CDR3 reads CASSEVGGGSYNEQFF. The CDR3 DNA follows: TGTGCCAGCAGTGAAGTCGGCGGGGGGTCCTACAATGAGCAGTTCTTC.

The J gene is TRBJ2-7, the V gene TRBV20-1; a weak D match, TRBD1 (6 bases). V lost 5 bases and J lost 6, with 11 bases in between. CDR1 and CDR2 (germline): DFQATT, SNEGSKA (reference sequence). The CDR3 runs 11 residues. The DNA of the CDR3 is TGCAGTGCTCAACAGGGCCGCGAGCAGTACTTC. This gives the protein CSAQQGREQYF.

This clone was picked up one time. The chain couples TRBV9 to TRBJ1-2; 9 bases map to TRBD1. Germline CDR1 reads SGDLS; CDR2 reads YYNGEE. This CDR3 region has 14 residues. Trimming cost V 3 bases and J 2 bases; bases outside gene matches: 2. The CDR3 coding sequence is TGTGCCAGCAGCGCCGGACAGGGGAACTATGGCTACACCTTC. Amino acid sequence: CASSAGQGNYGYTF.

This clone has only one observation. The chain is built from TRBV11-2 and TRBJ2-5, with 13 bases lining up with TRBD2. V lost 3 bases and J lost 2; bases outside the gene matches: 3. Germline values: CDR1 SGHAT, CDR2 FQNNGV. The CDR3 is 16 residues long. CDR3 residues: CASSFELAGGQETQYF. The DNA for the CDR3 is TGTGCCAGCAGCTTCGAACTAGCGGGGGGGCAAGAGACCCAGTACTTC.

V is TRBV5-1 and J is TRBJ2-3, with TRBD2 matching over 12 bases. CDR1 and CDR2 from the germline V gene are SGHRS and YFSETQ. V was clipped by 0 bases and J by 6 bases; unmatched bases: 5. The length of the CDR3 is 16 residues. The CDR3 DNA is TGCGCCAGCAGCTTGGGACTAGCGGGGGCGGGGGATACGCAGTATTTT. It translates to CASSLGLAGAGDTQYF.

The J gene is TRBJ1-1, the V gene TRBV5-1; 12 bases agree with TRBD1. V trimming: 3 bases; J trimming: 6 bases; junction bases outside the gene matches: 9. Germline loops: CDR1 SGHRS, CDR2 YFSETQ. The CDR3 is 16 amino acids. The CDR3 nucleotides read TGCGCCAGCAGCTCGCCGGGACAGGGGGCTATTTCTGAAGCTTTCTTT. Translation: CASSSPGQGAISEAFF.

This clone was seen only a few times. The chain couples TRBV7-6 to TRBJ2-1, with D maybe TRBD1 (6 bases). The V end was cut by 2 bases, the J end by 8 bases, with 19 bases between. Germline CDR1 and CDR2: SGHVS and FNYEAQ. This CDR3 contains 16 residues. The CDR3 coding sequence is TGTGCCAGCAGCTTACTTCTGGGGGCCCGCAGGCATGAGCAGTTCTTC. This encodes CASSLLLGARRHEQFF.

The chain employs TRBV5-1 and TRBJ1-5; TRBD1 is a possible D gene (5 bases). V dropped 4 bases and J dropped 2 bases, with 13 bases sitting between them. Germline CDR1 is SGHRS and CDR2 is YFSETQ. The CDR3 runs to 15 residues. The CDR3: CASSQGTGRNQPQHF. CDR3 DNA: TGCGCCAGCAGCCAGGGTACAGGCCGCAATCAGCCCCAGCATTTT.